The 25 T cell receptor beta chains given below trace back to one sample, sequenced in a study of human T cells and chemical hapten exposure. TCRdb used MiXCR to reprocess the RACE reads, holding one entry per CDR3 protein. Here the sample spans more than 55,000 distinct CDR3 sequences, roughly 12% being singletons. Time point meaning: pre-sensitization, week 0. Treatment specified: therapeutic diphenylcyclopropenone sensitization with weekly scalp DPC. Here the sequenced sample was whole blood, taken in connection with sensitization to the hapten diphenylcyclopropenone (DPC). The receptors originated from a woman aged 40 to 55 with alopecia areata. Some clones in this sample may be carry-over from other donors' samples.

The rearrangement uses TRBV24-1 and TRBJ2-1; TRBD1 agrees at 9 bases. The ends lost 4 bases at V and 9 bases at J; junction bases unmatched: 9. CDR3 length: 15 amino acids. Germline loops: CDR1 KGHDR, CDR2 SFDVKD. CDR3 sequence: CATSDRDRAIGEQFF. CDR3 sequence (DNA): TGTGCCACCAGTGACCGGGACAGGGCGATAGGTGAGCAGTTCTTC.

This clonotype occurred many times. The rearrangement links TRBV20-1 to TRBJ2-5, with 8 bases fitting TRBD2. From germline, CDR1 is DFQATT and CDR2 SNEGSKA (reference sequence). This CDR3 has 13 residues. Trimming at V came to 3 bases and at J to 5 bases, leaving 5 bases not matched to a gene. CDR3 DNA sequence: TGCAGTGCTAGTAGTATAGCGGGGGAGACCCAGTACTTC. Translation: CSASSIAGETQYF.

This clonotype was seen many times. For the CDR3, the DNA is TGTGCCAGCAGCCAGTCATCAAATCAGCCCCAGCATTTT. Protein: CASSQSSNQPQHF. This rearrangement joins TRBV3-1 to TRBJ1-5; D ambiguous. The V end was cut by 3 bases, the J end by 4 bases, with 7 bases between. This CDR3 has 13 residues. Germline V gives CDR1 LGHDT, CDR2 YNNKEL (reference sequence).

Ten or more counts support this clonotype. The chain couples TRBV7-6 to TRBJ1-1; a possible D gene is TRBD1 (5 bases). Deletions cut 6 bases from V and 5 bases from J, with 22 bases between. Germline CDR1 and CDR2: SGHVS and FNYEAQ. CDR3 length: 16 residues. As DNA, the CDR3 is TGTGCCAGCAGTCCTCAGCAGGCAGGGAAAAAAACTGAAGCTTTCTTT. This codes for CASSPQQAGKKTEAFF.

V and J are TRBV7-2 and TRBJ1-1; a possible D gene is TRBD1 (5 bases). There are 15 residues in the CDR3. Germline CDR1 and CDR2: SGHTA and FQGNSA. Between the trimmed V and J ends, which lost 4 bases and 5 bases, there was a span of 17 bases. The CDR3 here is CASSWGGSLRTEAFF. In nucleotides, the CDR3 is TGTGCCAGCAGCTGGGGCGGTTCCCTAAGGACTGAAGCTTTCTTT.

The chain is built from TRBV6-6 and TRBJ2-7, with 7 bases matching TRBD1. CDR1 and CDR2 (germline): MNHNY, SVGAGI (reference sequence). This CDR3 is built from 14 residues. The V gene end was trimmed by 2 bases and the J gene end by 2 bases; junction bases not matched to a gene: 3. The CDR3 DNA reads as TGTGCCAGCAGTTACAGGGGACAGACCTACGAGCAGTACTTC. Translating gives CASSYRGQTYEQYF.

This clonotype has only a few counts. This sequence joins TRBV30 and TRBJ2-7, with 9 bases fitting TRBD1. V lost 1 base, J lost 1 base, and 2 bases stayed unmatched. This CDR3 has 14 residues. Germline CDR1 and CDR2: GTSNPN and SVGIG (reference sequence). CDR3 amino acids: CAWSGGQGSYEQYF. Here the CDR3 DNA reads TGTGCCTGGAGTGGGGGACAGGGATCCTACGAGCAGTACTTC.

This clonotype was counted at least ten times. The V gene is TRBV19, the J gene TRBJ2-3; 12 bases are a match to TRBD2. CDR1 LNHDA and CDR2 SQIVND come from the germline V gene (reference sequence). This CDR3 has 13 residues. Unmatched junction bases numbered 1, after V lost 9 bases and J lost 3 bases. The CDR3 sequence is CASGLAGTDTQYF. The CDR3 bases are TGTGCCAGCGGACTAGCGGGGACAGATACGCAGTATTTT.

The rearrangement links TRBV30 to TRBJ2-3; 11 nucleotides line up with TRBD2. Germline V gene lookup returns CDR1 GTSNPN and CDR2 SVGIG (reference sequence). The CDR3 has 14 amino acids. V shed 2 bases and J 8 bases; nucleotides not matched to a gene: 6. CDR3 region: CAWSTSGGPGTQYF. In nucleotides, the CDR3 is TGTGCCTGGAGTACTAGCGGGGGCCCCGGTACGCAGTATTTT. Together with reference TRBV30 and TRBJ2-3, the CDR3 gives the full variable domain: SQTIHQWPATLVQPVGSPLSLECTVEGTSNPNLYWYRQAAGRGLQLLFYSVGIGQISSEVPQNLSASRPQDRQFILSSKKLLLSDSGFYLCAWSTSGGPGTQYFGPGTRLTVL.

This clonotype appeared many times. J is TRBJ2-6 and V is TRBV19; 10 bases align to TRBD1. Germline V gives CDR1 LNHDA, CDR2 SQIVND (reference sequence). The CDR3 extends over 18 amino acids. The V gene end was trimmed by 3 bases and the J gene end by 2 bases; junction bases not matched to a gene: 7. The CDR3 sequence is CASSMFGQGGTGANVLTF. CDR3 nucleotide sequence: TGTGCCAGTAGTATGTTCGGACAGGGGGGAACTGGGGCCAACGTCCTGACTTTC.

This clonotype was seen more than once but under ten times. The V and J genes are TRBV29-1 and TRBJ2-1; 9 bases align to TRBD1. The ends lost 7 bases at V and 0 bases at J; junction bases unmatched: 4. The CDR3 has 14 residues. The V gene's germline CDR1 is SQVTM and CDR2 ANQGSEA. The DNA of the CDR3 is TGCAGCGGAGGACAGGGGATCTCCTACAATGAGCAGTTCTTC. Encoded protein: CSGGQGISYNEQFF.

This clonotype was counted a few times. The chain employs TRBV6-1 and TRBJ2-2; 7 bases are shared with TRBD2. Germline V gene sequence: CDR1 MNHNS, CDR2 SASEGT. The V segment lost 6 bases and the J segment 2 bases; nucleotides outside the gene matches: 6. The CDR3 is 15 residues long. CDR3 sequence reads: CASRPGLLNTGELFF. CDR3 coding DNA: TGTGCCAGCAGGCCGGGACTACTTAACACCGGGGAGCTGTTTTTT.

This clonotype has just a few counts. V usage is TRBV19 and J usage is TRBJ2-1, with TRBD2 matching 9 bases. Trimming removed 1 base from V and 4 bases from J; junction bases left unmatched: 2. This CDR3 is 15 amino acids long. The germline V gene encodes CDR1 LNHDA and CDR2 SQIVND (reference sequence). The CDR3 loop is CASSIGTSAYNEQFF. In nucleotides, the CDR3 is TGTGCCAGTAGTATAGGGACTAGCGCTTACAATGAGCAGTTCTTC.

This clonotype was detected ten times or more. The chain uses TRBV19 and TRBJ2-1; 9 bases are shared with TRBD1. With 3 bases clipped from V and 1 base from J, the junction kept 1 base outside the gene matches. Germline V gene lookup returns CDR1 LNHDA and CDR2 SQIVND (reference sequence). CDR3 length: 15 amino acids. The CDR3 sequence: CASSMDRGSYNEQFF. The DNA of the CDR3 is TGTGCCAGTAGTATGGACAGGGGTTCCTACAATGAGCAGTTCTTC.

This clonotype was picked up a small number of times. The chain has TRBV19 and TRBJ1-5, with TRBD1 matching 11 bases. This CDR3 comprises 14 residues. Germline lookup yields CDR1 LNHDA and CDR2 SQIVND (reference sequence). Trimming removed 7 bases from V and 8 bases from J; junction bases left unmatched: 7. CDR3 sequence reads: CASIAGQGAKPQHF. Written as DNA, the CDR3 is TGTGCCAGTATTGCAGGACAGGGGGCTAAGCCCCAGCATTTT.

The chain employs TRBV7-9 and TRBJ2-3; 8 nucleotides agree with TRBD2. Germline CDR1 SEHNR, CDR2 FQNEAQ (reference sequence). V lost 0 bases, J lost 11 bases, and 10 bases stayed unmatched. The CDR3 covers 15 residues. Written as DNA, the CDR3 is TGTGCCAGCAGCTTAGCTGGCGGGAGGAGTCATATGCAGTATTTT. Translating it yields CASSLAGGRSHMQYF.

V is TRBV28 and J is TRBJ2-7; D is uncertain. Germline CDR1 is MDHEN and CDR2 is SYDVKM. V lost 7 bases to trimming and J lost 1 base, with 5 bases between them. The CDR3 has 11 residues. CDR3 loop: CASTPSYEQYF. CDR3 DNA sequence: TGTGCCAGCACCCCATCCTACGAGCAGTACTTC.

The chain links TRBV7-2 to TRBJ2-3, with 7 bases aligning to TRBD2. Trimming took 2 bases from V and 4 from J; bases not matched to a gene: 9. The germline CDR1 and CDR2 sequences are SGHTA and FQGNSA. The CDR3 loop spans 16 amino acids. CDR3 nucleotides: TGTGCCAGCAGCTTACGAAGAGCGGGGCGGGCAGATACGCAGTATTTT. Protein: CASSLRRAGRADTQYF.

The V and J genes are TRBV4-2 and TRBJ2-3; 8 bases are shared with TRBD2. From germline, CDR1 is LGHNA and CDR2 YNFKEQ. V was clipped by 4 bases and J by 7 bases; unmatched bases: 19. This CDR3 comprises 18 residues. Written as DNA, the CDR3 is TGTGCCAGCAGCCCTTGGGCCTCCAGCGGGGGTGAAGGCAATACGCAGTATTTT. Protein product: CASSPWASSGGEGNTQYF.

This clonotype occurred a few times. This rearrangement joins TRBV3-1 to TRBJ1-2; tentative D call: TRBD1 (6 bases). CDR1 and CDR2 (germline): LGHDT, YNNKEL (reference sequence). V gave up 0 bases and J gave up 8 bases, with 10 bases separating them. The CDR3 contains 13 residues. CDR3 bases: TGTGCCAGCAGCCAAGACAAGGGGGTCGGCTACACCTTC. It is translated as CASSQDKGVGYTF.

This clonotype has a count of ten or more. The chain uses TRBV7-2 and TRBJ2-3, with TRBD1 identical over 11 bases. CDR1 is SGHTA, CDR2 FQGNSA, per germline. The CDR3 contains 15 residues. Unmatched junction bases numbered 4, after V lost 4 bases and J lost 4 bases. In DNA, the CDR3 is TGTGCCAGCAGCTCGGCGGGACAGGGGGCAGATACGCAGTATTTT. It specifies CASSSAGQGADTQYF.

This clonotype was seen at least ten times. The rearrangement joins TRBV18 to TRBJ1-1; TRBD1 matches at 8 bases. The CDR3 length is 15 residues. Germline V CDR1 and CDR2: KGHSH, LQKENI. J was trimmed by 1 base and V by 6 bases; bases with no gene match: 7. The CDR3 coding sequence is TGTGCCAGCTCCCAGACAGGGGACTCGAACACTGAAGCTTTCTTT. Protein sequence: CASSQTGDSNTEAFF.

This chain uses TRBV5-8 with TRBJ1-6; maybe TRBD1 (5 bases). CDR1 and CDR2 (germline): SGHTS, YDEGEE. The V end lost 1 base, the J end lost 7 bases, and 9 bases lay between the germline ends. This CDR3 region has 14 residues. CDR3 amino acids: CASSLRDLNSPLHF. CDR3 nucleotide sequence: TGTGCCAGCAGCTTGAGGGACCTCAATTCACCCCTCCACTTT.

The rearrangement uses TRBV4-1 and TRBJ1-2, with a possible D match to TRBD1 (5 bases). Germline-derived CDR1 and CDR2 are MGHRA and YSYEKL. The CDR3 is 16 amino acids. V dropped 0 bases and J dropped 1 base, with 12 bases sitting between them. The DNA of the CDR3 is TGCGCCAGCAGCCAAGAAAGTAACAGGATTAACTATGGCTACACCTTC. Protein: CASSQESNRINYGYTF.

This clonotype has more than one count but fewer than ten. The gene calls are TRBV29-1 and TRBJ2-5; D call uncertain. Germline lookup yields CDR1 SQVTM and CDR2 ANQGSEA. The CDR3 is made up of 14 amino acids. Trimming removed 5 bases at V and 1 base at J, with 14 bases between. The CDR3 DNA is TGCAGCGTTTTGGGCCGGGCAGGCCAAGAGACCCAGTACTTC. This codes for CSVLGRAGQETQYF.